The T cell receptor (beta chain) described here comes from a study of blood T cell repertoires in COVID-19. Study-wide context: Acute-phase and convalescent COVID-19 samples originated in the United States, Italy and Spain. The cDNA or gDNA used as material had been derived from T cells, B-cell-depleted T cells, or PBMCs.

Per germline, CDR1 GTSNPN and CDR2 SVGIG (reference sequence). There are 13 residues in the CDR3. Trimming shortened V by 5 bases and J by 4 bases, and 12 bases separated the two germline ends. Of note for this clone: The sample holds other DNA sequences that translate to the same CDR3.

Authors' data handling: Amplifying reference gene primers gave estimates of nucleated cell counts. Assay: immunoSEQ multiplex PCR; the TCRdb copy retains only in-frame clones and omits some. V and J calls and clone size are as listed in that table; D and trimming were resolved from the DNA. The table records around 200,000 clones, 80% to 85% of them present only once. The specimen was peripheral blood. This receptor was identified in a man aged 50-59 years with active or convalescent COVID-19. The chain couples TRBV30 to TRBJ1-3; the D is unclear. The CDR3 DNA is TGTGCCTGGGGAGGAGTCTCAGGAAACACCATATATTTT. Amino acids: CAWGGVSGNTIYF. Full variable domain (missing parts from reference TRBV30 and TRBJ1-3): SQTIHQWPATLVQPVGSPLSLECTVEGTSNPNLYWYRQAAGRGLQLLFYSVGIGQISSEVPQNLSASRPQDRQFILSSKKLLLSDSGFYLCAWGGVSGNTIYFGEGSWLTVV.